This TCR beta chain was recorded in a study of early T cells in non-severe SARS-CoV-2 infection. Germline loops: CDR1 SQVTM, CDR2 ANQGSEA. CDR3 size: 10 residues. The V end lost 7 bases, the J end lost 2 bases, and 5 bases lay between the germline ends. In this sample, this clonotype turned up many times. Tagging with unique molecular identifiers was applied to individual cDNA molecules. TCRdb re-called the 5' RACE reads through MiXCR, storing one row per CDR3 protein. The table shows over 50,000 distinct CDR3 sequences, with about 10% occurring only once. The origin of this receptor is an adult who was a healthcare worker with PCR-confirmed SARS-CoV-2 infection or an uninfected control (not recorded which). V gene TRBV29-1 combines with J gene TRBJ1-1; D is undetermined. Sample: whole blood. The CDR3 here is CSAVNTEAFF. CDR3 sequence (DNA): TGCAGCGCCGTAAACACTGAAGCTTTCTTT.